These T cell receptor beta chains were read from a single sample in a study of T-cell reconstitution after alpha-beta-depleted transplantation in children. TCRdb re-called the PCR reads through MiXCR, storing one row per CDR3 protein. The sample records around 670,000 distinct CDR3 sequences, 13% being singletons. Source: PBMCs, taken before TCRalphabeta/CD19-depleted stem cell transplant. The receptor set was obtained from a girl aged 2 to 10 with congenital amegakaryocytic thrombocytopenia, due to receive a stem cell transplant. The CDR3 runs from the conserved cysteine through the conserved F or W. The D gene is left open where the match is weak. Clone size is stated in some rows and not others, as once, few, many or a class when expanded.

J gene,D gene,V gene,clone size,CDR3 protein,CDR3 DNA
TRBJ1-1,.,TRBV6-4,.,CASRYYQGPYTEAW,TGTGCCAGCCGATATTACCAGGGCCCATACACTGAAGCTTGG
TRBJ2-7,.,TRBV19,.,CASSRLITYEQYF,TGTGCCAGTAGCCGCCTAATAACCTACGAGCAGTACTTC
TRBJ2-3,.,TRBV10-1,.,CASSESLDPSPYTQYF,TGCGCCAGCAGTGAGTCCCTCGACCCCAGTCCTTATACGCAGTATTTT
TRBJ2-2,.,TRBV6-1,many,CASLRELRTGELFF,TGTGCCAGCCTAAGGGAATTGCGGACCGGGGAGCTGTTTTTT
TRBJ1-2,TRBD1,TRBV28,.,CASTRTGEDYGYTF,TGTGCCAGCACTAGGACAGGGGAGGACTATGGCTACACCTTC
TRBJ2-3,TRBD2,TRBV7-8,.,CASSVISGRSTDTQYF,TGTGCCAGCAGCGTTATCAGCGGGAGGAGCACAGATACGCAGTATTTT
TRBJ2-1,TRBD2,TRBV10-2,.,CASRLAGYYNEQFF,TGCGCCAGCAGACTAGCGGGATATTACAATGAGCAGTTCTTC
TRBJ1-3,.,TRBV7-2,many,CASSLALTGPGSGNTIYF,TGTGCCAGCAGCTTAGCGTTAACAGGACCAGGCTCTGGAAACACCATATATTTT
TRBJ2-7,.,TRBV29-1,many,CSVDGYEQYF,TGCAGCGTTGACGGGTACGAGCAGTACTTC
TRBJ1-1,.,TRBV10-3,many,CAIRVNTEAFF,TGTGCCATCAGGGTGAACACTGAAGCTTTCTTT
TRBJ2-1,TRBD2,TRBV6-1,.,CASFASGVYNEQFF,TGTGCCAGCTTCGCTAGCGGAGTATACAATGAGCAGTTCTTC
TRBJ2-7,.,TRBV3-1,many,CASSWEPGVTSYEQYF,TGTGCCAGCAGCTGGGAACCGGGAGTCACCTCCTACGAGCAGTACTTC
TRBJ1-1,.,TRBV5-1,few,CASSPGWGGDMNTEAFF,TGCGCCAGCAGCCCGGGATGGGGGGGAGACATGAACACTGAAGCTTTCTTT
TRBJ2-1,.,TRBV7-8,many,CASSLFVGGGDEQFF,TGTGCCAGCAGCTTATTCGTGGGAGGAGGGGATGAGCAGTTCTTC
TRBJ1-2,.,TRBV18,.,CASSPRFGGLITSYGYTF,TGTGCCAGCTCACCAAGATTCGGGGGCCTCATAACATCCTATGGCTACACCTTC
TRBJ1-3,TRBD1,TRBV20-1,many,CSAVTGTGNTIYF,TGCAGTGCTGTGACAGGGACTGGAAACACCATATATTTT
TRBJ1-1,.,TRBV20-1,.,CSARAQSGSEAFF,TGCAGTGCTAGAGCCCAGTCGGGCTCTGAAGCTTTCTTT
TRBJ2-5,.,TRBV12-3/TRBV12-4,many,CASSFSSQETQYF,TGTGCCAGCAGTTTCTCCAGTCAAGAGACCCAGTACTTC
TRBJ2-7,TRBD1,TRBV12-3/TRBV12-4,few,CASSFRDRSHEQYF,TGTGCCAGCAGTTTCCGGGACAGGTCCCACGAGCAGTACTTC
TRBJ2-1,TRBD2,TRBV7-6,few,CASSPGLAGRFF,TGTGCCAGCAGCCCGGGACTAGCGGGAAGGTTCTTC
TRBJ2-1,.,TRBV11-1,few,CASSLGPEGGSPNNEQFF,TGTGCCAGCAGCTTAGGGCCCGAAGGGGGGAGCCCCAACAATGAGCAGTTCTTC
TRBJ2-1,.,TRBV30,few,CAWSLGVNEQFF,TGTGCCTGGAGTCTGGGGGTTAATGAGCAGTTCTTC
TRBJ2-1,.,TRBV7-9,many,CASSTRGADTTYNEQFF,TGTGCCAGCAGCACCCGAGGCGCGGATACAACCTACAATGAGCAGTTCTTC
TRBJ2-1,TRBD2,TRBV7-9,.,CASSLAELANEQFF,TGTGCCAGCAGCTTAGCCGAACTAGCGAATGAGCAGTTCTTC
TRBJ2-7,TRBD2,TRBV7-9,.,CASSEGLAAYEQYF,TGTGCCAGCAGCGAGGGACTAGCGGCCTACGAGCAGTACTTC
TRBJ2-6,TRBD1,TRBV11-2,few,CASSRPRQGPSGANVLTF,TGTGCCAGCAGCAGGCCCCGACAGGGGCCAAGTGGGGCCAACGTCCTGACTTTC
TRBJ2-1,.,TRBV5-1,.,CASSPIPGNEQFF,TGCGCCAGCAGCCCGATTCCGGGGAATGAGCAGTTCTTC
TRBJ2-3,TRBD1,TRBV7-8,many,CASSLGTGNTDTQYF,TGTGCCAGCAGCTTAGGGACAGGGAACACAGATACGCAGTATTTT
TRBJ1-2,.,TRBV29-1,many,CSVGGITGSYGYTF,TGCAGCGTTGGGGGAATTACAGGATCTTATGGCTACACCTTC
TRBJ2-2,.,TRBV29-1,many,CSVSHREPGELFF,TGCAGCGTTTCCCATAGGGAACCCGGGGAGCTGTTTTTT
TRBJ1-1,TRBD1,TRBV29-1,many,CSTGTGAQNTEAFF,TGCAGCACCGGGACAGGAGCCCAGAACACTGAAGCTTTCTTT
TRBJ2-7,TRBD1,TRBV5-1,.,CASSEGQGAYYEQYF,TGCGCCAGCAGCGAGGGACAGGGGGCCTACTACGAGCAGTACTTC
TRBJ2-3,.,TRBV28,many,CASNHLGISGMGDTQYF,TGTGCCAGCAACCACCTGGGGATTAGCGGAATGGGAGATACGCAGTATTTT
TRBJ2-3,.,TRBV7-2,.,CASSLRRGASTDTQYF,TGTGCCAGCAGCTTAAGACGGGGCGCAAGCACAGATACGCAGTATTTT
TRBJ2-3,.,TRBV5-1,many,CASSLGVWANLDTQYF,TGCGCCAGCAGCTTGGGGGTATGGGCGAATTTGGATACGCAGTATTTT
TRBJ2-7,TRBD2,TRBV20-1,many,CSARDGAGGLYEQYF,TGCAGTGCTAGAGATGGAGCGGGAGGCCTCTACGAGCAGTACTTC
TRBJ2-3,.,TRBV3-1,few,CASSQDEWADTQYF,TGTGCCAGCAGCCAAGACGAGTGGGCAGATACGCAGTATTTT
TRBJ2-5,.,TRBV18,.,CASSLPETGAQETQYF,TGTGCCAGCTCACTCCCGGAGACAGGAGCCCAAGAGACCCAGTACTTC
TRBJ2-1,TRBD2,TRBV20-1,few,CSARPLTSGAYNEQFF,TGCAGTGCTAGACCCCTGACTAGCGGCGCCTACAATGAGCAGTTCTTC
TRBJ1-4,.,TRBV5-1,many,CASSLGIATNEKLFF,TGCGCCAGCAGCTTGGGTATTGCAACTAATGAAAAACTGTTTTTT
TRBJ1-5,TRBD1,TRBV20-1,many,CSARESTGVGQPQHF,TGCAGTGCTAGAGAGTCTACAGGGGTCGGTCAGCCCCAGCATTTT
TRBJ2-7,TRBD2,TRBV7-9,many,CASSKRLAAYEQYF,TGTGCCAGCAGCAAGCGACTAGCGGCATACGAGCAGTACTTC
TRBJ2-1,.,TRBV15,many,CATSTQESSYNEQFF,TGTGCCACCAGCACTCAGGAGAGCTCCTACAATGAGCAGTTCTTC
TRBJ2-7,.,TRBV5-5,few,CASSPYEQYF,TGTGCCAGCAGCCCCTACGAGCAGTACTTC
TRBJ2-7,TRBD2,TRBV29-1,few,CSVDGLAGDTYEQYF,TGCAGCGTTGACGGGCTAGCGGGAGACACCTACGAGCAGTACTTC
TRBJ2-6,TRBD2,TRBV5-1,.,CASEAGATSGANVLTF,TGCGCCAGCGAAGCGGGAGCAACCTCTGGGGCCAACGTCCTGACTTTC
TRBJ1-1,TRBD1,TRBV20-1,.,CSAVSTGGSGTEAFF,TGCAGTGCTGTATCGACAGGGGGCTCAGGCACTGAAGCTTTCTTT
TRBJ2-3,.,TRBV5-1,many,CASSFTSTADTQYF,TGCGCCAGCAGCTTTACTTCGACTGCAGATACGCAGTATTTT
TRBJ2-1,.,TRBV5-1,many,CASSLVAGPPNNEQFF,TGCGCCAGCAGCTTGGTGGCGGGACCCCCAAACAATGAGCAGTTCTTC
TRBJ1-2,.,TRBV20-1,many,CSARKTGSLYGYTF,TGCAGTGCTAGGAAGACCGGGAGCCTCTATGGCTACACCTTC
TRBJ2-3,TRBD2,TRBV20-1,.,CSARDPGGSADTQYF,TGCAGTGCTAGAGATCCGGGAGGGTCTGCAGATACGCAGTATTTT
TRBJ2-6,.,TRBV20-1,many,CSARTGGDSGANVLTF,TGCAGTGCGCGGACAGGAGGGGACTCTGGGGCCAACGTCCTGACTTTC
TRBJ2-2,.,TRBV10-3,many,CAITETAVDTGELFF,TGTGCCATCACGGAGACAGCAGTCGACACCGGGGAGCTGTTTTTT